Listed here are 8 T cell receptor beta chains from one sample, sequenced in a study of Graves' ophthalmopathy and Graves' hyperthyroidism. RNA transcripts yielded amplified TCR beta CDR3 regions. After a first-round RT-PCR with HTBI primers, a second-round multiplex PCR was run. TCRdb called the multiplex PCR reads again in MiXCR, with one record for every CDR3 protein. The table includes 200,000 to 250,000 distinct CDR3 sequences, around 42% detected once. The sequenced sample was peripheral blood. These receptors originate from an adult man with Graves' ophthalmopathy.

Comment on this clonotype: A much larger clone is a single base away; this may be a read error. This chain links TRBV10-3 with TRBJ2-5; weak D call: TRBD1 (6 bases). Trimming removed 5 bases from V and 0 bases from J, with 7 bases in between. The CDR3 consists of 13 residues. Germline CDR1 and CDR2: ENHRY and SYGVKD. CDR3 nucleotide sequence: TGTGCCATCAGTAACAGGGACCAAGAGACCCAGTACTTC. Protein product: CAISNRDQETQYF.

This clonotype was picked up many times. This chain's CDR3 is CSVAQGVNAEAFF. CDR3 DNA sequence: TGCAGCGTAGCCCAGGGGGTAAACGCTGAAGCTTTCTTT. The chain employs TRBV29-1 and TRBJ1-1; 7 nucleotides match TRBD1. CDR3 length: 13 amino acids. V was pared by 6 bases and J by 6 bases, with 10 bases of the junction left unmatched. CDR1 SQVTM and CDR2 ANQGSEA come from the germline V gene.

The genes are TRBV20-1 and TRBJ2-2; 9 bases match TRBD1. Germline V CDR1 and CDR2: DFQATT, SNEGSKA (reference sequence). V gave up 6 bases and J gave up 6 bases; unmatched junction bases: 11. The CDR3 runs to 15 residues. The CDR3 DNA reads TGCAGTGCACAGGTCGGGACAGGGAGCGCCGGGGAGCTGTTTTTT. Its protein is CSAQVGTGSAGELFF.

The CDR3 here is CASSSRFNSPLHF. As DNA, the CDR3 is TGTGCCAGCAGCTCCCGCTTTAATTCACCCCTCCACTTT. The V call is TRBV11-2, the J call TRBJ1-6, with D uncertain. The CDR3 is made up of 13 amino acids. The germline V gene has CDR1 SGHAT and CDR2 FQNNGV. V was trimmed by 4 bases and J by 6 bases, leaving 7 bases between them. Full variable domain (outside the CDR3, taken from reference TRBV11-2 and TRBJ1-6): EAGVAQSPRYKIIEKRQSVAFWCNPISGHATLYWYQQILGQGPKLLIQFQNNGVVDDSQLPKDRFSAERLKGVDSTLKIQPAKLEDSAVYLCASSSRFNSPLHFGNGTRLTVT.

This clonotype appeared once. Since the CDR3 does not end with the conserved phenylalanine or tryptophan, this likely comes from a read error. The limits of the CDR3 on the DNA are not certain, so only TCRdb's listed CDR3 is given. The CDR3 loop reads CASSVDRE. The chain employs TRBV7-3 and TRBJ1-4. Germline assignment: CDR1 SGHTA and CDR2 FQGTGA. The CDR3 contains 8 residues when both ends are counted.

V gene TRBV12-3 or TRBV12-4 combines with J gene TRBJ2-2; 12 bases match TRBD2. With V trimmed by 10 bases and J by 4 bases, 4 bases remained unmatched. This CDR3 has 14 residues. The CDR3 DNA follows: TGTGCCACCCCGACTAGCGGGGGCACCGGGGAGCTGTTTTTT. This sequence encodes CATPTSGGTGELFF.

The chain is built from TRBV20-1 and TRBJ1-1; TRBD1 is a possible D gene (6 bases). Germline CDR1 DFQATT, CDR2 SNEGSKA (reference sequence). Deletions cut 6 bases from V and 1 base from J, with 9 bases between. The CDR3 has 12 residues. The CDR3: CSARDTNTEAFF. The DNA of the CDR3 is TGCAGTGCCCGGGACACGAACACTGAAGCTTTCTTT.

CDR3 DNA sequence: TGTGCCAGCAGTTCCCCTCCCGGACAGGGGGGATCACCCCTCCACTTT. It encodes CASSSPPGQGGSPLHF. The V and J genes are TRBV12-3 or TRBV12-4 and TRBJ1-6; TRBD1 matches at 10 bases. There are 16 residues in the CDR3. With 4 bases clipped from V and 10 bases from J, the junction kept 10 bases outside the gene matches.